Reported below is one T cell receptor beta chain. Its antigen is unidentified. At one end the junction does not follow the germline gene, possibly because of a read error. This sample is drawn from a study of blood T cells in healthy people across ages. The study's findings and limits: A roughly linear fall in TCR beta diversity per million T cells was seen with increasing age. Donor CMV status, an unknown factor, possibly confounded changes in expanded clonotypes. Both naive CD4+ cell counts and diversity were greater in long-lived donors than in aged donors.

The CDR3 is 13 residues long. CDR1 and CDR2 (germline): SQVTM, ANQGSEA. Together with a sample-barcoded 5' primer, a J-beta primer mix was included in a second PCR lasting roughly 6 to 12 cycles. Each CDR3 protein gets one entry after TCRdb re-called the 5' RACE reads with MiXCR. The data show about 680,000 distinct CDR3 sequences, with 49% seen just once and 30% to 35% held by the top ten. Sequencing input: blood. The TCR sequence derives from a woman aged 60 to 75 in good health. The genes are TRBV29-1 and TRBJ1-5, with TRBD1 as a possible D gene (5 bases). This CDR3 reads CCVAGGWNQPQHF. The CDR3 DNA is TGCTGCGTTGCCGGGGGGTGGAATCAGCCCCAGCATTTT.